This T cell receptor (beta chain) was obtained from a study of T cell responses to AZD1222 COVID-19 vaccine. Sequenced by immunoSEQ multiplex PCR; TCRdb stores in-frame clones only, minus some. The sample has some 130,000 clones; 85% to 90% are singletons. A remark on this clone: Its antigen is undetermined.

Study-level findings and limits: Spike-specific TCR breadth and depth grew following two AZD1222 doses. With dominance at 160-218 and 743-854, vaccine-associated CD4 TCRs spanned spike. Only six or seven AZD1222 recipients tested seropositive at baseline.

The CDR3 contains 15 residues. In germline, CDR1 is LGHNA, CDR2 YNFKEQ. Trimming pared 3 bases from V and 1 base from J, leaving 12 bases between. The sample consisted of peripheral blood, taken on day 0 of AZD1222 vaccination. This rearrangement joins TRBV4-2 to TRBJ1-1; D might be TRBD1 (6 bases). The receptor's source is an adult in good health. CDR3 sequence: CASSQQGMKNTEAFF. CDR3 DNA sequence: TGTGCCAGCAGCCAGCAGGGGATGAAGAACACTGAAGCTTTCTTT.